This T cell receptor beta chain was sequenced in a study of metastatic and nonmetastatic thyroid tumors. Whole-study context: Malignant and benign thyroid patients had repertoires compared in peripheral blood and tumor or nodule tissue.

The ends lost 6 bases at V and 2 bases at J; junction bases unmatched: 8. Germline V gene sequence: CDR1 MNHNS, CDR2 SASEGT. The CDR3 contains 15 residues. Before thyroid surgery, none of the patients had received any treatment. Study observations and caveats: For both blood and tumor, malignant thyroid tumors reportedly showed significantly higher TCR beta diversity than benign nodules did.

As for this clone: Its target is not known.

In the study's own analysis: Construction of a distant-metastasis classifier for papillary thyroid cancer relied on CDR3 differences across clinicopathological groups. TCRdb used MiXCR to call clones anew from the PCR reads. The V and J calls were determined by TCRdb, not by the authors. The repertoire has about 21,000 clones, 18% of them found once; the top ten carry under 25%. The rearrangement links TRBV6-1 to TRBJ2-7; 9 nucleotides align to TRBD2. Source material: blood. This TCR derives from a male donor with papillary thyroid cancer or a benign thyroid nodule (not recorded which). Some clones in this sample may be carry-over from other donors' samples. In DNA, the CDR3 is TGTGCCAGCAGGTCTCTAGCGGGGCCCGCCTACGAGCAGTACTTC. The encoded protein is CASRSLAGPAYEQYF.